This TCR beta chain was captured by sequencing in a study of cytotoxic CD8 clonotypes in ibrutinib-treated CLL. Study context: An average of roughly 270,000 productive templates and roughly 94,000 productive rearrangements was obtained per sample. Study outcomes and limitations: At the start, clonality exceeded age-matched healthy donors and followed circulating CD8+ T-cell counts.

The method was immunoSEQ multiplex PCR; TCRdb's version includes in-frame clones alone and lacks a portion of them. The table records 120,000 to 150,000 clones, around 93% of them present only once. To note about this clone: Its antigen is still unknown.

The germline V gene encodes CDR1 MDHEN and CDR2 SYDVKM. The CDR3 extends over 16 amino acids. The V end was cut by 6 bases, the J end by 6 bases, with 21 bases between. This TCR came from a human donor with chronic lymphocytic leukemia. Sample: PBMCs, taken after 12 months of ibrutinib treatment. The rearrangement joins TRBV28 to TRBJ2-1, with D tentatively TRBD1 or TRBD2 (6 bases each). CDR3 amino acids: CASSYSGQGLGNEQFF. The CDR3 region has the DNA TGTGCCAGCAGCTATAGCGGTCAGGGGCTGGGCAATGAGCAGTTCTTC.